Shown below are 28 T cell receptor beta chains from a single sample sequenced in a study of T-cell reconstitution after alpha-beta-depleted transplantation in children. Using unique molecular identifiers, the investigators prepared the TCRbeta library. A single record per CDR3 protein comes from TCRdb applying MiXCR to the PCR reads. The sample lists about 310,000 distinct CDR3 sequences; more than 20% were seen once. The sample consisted of PBMCs, mostly from graft donor cells, taken 180 days after TCRalphabeta/CD19-depleted stem cell transplant. These receptors were obtained from a male patient younger than 18 who had a stem cell transplant for acute lymphoblastic leukemia, so the T cells may come from the graft donor.

The chain carries TRBV7-9 and TRBJ1-2; TRBD1 matches at 7 bases. Germline V gene sequence: CDR1 SEHNR, CDR2 FQNEAQ (reference sequence). The J segment lost 1 base and the V segment lost 4 bases, leaving 6 bases of the junction unmatched. CDR3 size: 15 residues. The CDR3 sequence: CASSSAGGLNYGYTF. The CDR3 DNA is TGTGCCAGCAGCTCCGCAGGGGGACTTAACTATGGCTACACCTTC.

The chain recombines TRBV9 with TRBJ2-3; no clear D gene. CDR3 length equals 13 residues. V lost 1 base to trimming and J lost 8 bases, with 11 bases between them. Germline V gene sequence: CDR1 SGDLS, CDR2 YYNGEE. The chain's CDR3 is CASSVSPSLTQYF. The CDR3 region has the DNA TGTGCCAGCAGCGTATCTCCCTCCCTTACGCAGTATTTT.

This clonotype was found a few times. The chain has TRBV6-1 and TRBJ1-5, with 7 bases identical to TRBD1. The CDR3 is 14 residues long. Trimming cost V 7 bases and J 2 bases; bases outside gene matches: 5. Germline V gives CDR1 MNHNS, CDR2 SASEGT. Here the CDR3 reads CASILTGGNQPQHF. The CDR3 DNA follows: TGTGCCAGCATCCTTACAGGGGGCAATCAGCCCCAGCATTTT.

The J gene is TRBJ2-7, the V gene TRBV10-1, with D possibly TRBD2 on 6 matching bases. Trimming cost V 3 bases and J 3 bases, with 12 bases left between them. This CDR3 contains 14 residues. Germline V gene sequence: CDR1 WNHNN, CDR2 SYGVQD (reference sequence). In nucleotides, the CDR3 is TGCGCCAGCAGTGATCAGGGACTTTTCTACGAGCAGTACTTC. Protein product: CASSDQGLFYEQYF.

This rearrangement joins TRBV12-3 or TRBV12-4 to TRBJ2-1, with 9 bases matching TRBD2. The trim removed 3 bases at V and 0 bases at J, leaving 12 bases unmatched. The CDR3 consists of 19 residues. The CDR3 region has the DNA TGTGCCAGCAGTTTCCGGGGGCTAGCGGGACCCACCTCCTACAATGAGCAGTTCTTC. Translated: CASSFRGLAGPTSYNEQFF.

The J gene is TRBJ2-7, the V gene TRBV20-1, with 10 bases identical to TRBD1. Trimming cost V 4 bases and J 2 bases; bases outside gene matches: 5. Germline CDR1 is DFQATT and CDR2 is SNEGSKA (reference sequence). The CDR3 length is 14 residues. The CDR3 is CSAIDRGPPYEQYF. The CDR3 DNA reads TGCAGTGCTATCGACAGGGGGCCCCCCTACGAGCAGTACTTC.

The V gene is TRBV20-1, the J gene TRBJ2-2; 9 positions agree with TRBD2. J was trimmed by 4 bases and V by 6 bases; bases with no gene match: 12. Germline V gives CDR1 DFQATT, CDR2 SNEGSKA (reference sequence). The CDR3 loop spans 16 amino acids. The CDR3 loop reads CSARVGLAGSTGELFF. The DNA of the CDR3 is TGCAGTGCCAGGGTCGGGCTAGCGGGAAGCACCGGGGAGCTGTTTTTT.

There are a few counts of this clonotype. The chain couples TRBV5-4 to TRBJ1-2, with D possibly TRBD1 on 5 matching bases. Per the germline V gene, CDR1 is SGHNT and CDR2 is YYREEE (reference sequence). This CDR3 comprises 14 residues. Trimming removed 4 bases from V and 3 bases from J, with 13 bases in between. The CDR3: CASSLAGTHYGYTF. In DNA, the CDR3 is TGTGCCAGCAGCCTGGCGGGGACGCACTATGGCTACACCTTC.

This clonotype has a handful of counts. The V and J genes are TRBV6-5 and TRBJ1-2; D is possibly TRBD1 (6 bases). Deletions cut 0 bases from V and 5 bases from J, with 16 bases between. Germline CDR1 MNHEY, CDR2 SVGAGI. The CDR3 sequence is 16 residues long. The CDR3 DNA reads as TGTGCCAGCAGTTACTCGAACGGGGGGCAGGGGTATGGCTACACCTTC. It translates to CASSYSNGGQGYGYTF.

In this sample, this clonotype turned up a few times. This chain uses TRBV4-1 with TRBJ2-5; D might be TRBD1 (5 bases). Germline V gives CDR1 MGHRA, CDR2 YSYEKL. V lost 4 bases to trimming and J lost 5 bases, with 17 bases between them. The length of the CDR3 is 15 residues. For the CDR3, the DNA is TGCGCCAGCAGCCCCCCAGGGTGGTTAGGGGAGACCCAGTACTTC. As protein: CASSPPGWLGETQYF.

The chain joins TRBV2 to TRBJ2-3, with D perhaps TRBD2 (6 bases). The germline CDR1 and CDR2 sequences are SNHLY and FYNNEI. Trimming shortened V by 11 bases and J by 3 bases, and 18 bases separated the two germline ends. The CDR3 spans 14 residues. The CDR3 protein is CAAAKGGGTDTQYF. The CDR3 DNA reads TGTGCCGCAGCCAAGGGTGGGGGGACAGATACGCAGTATTTT.

This clonotype is a singleton in its sample. For the CDR3, the DNA is TGCAGTGCCAAACCGAGACAGGGGGCCTACGAGCAGTACTTC. It is translated as CSAKPRQGAYEQYF. The chain carries TRBV20-1 and TRBJ2-7, with 9 nucleotides matching TRBD1. V trimming: 6 bases; J trimming: 2 bases; junction bases outside the gene matches: 8. Germline V lookup: CDR1 DFQATT, CDR2 SNEGSKA (reference sequence). CDR3 length: 14 residues.

This clonotype has only a few counts. J is TRBJ1-2 and V is TRBV10-3, with D hard to call. The length of the CDR3 is 16 residues. Trimming pared 0 bases from V and 4 bases from J, leaving 15 bases between. Germline V CDR1 and CDR2: ENHRY, SYGVKD. The CDR3 nucleotides read TGTGCCATCAGTGAGTCGAAGGCAGGACCCATCTATGGCTACACCTTC. It is translated as CAISESKAGPIYGYTF.

There are many counts of this clonotype. The CDR3 DNA reads as TGCAGCGTTGGGTTCCTCGGGCGGCCCTCCGAGCAGTACTTC. Protein sequence: CSVGFLGRPSEQYF. The chain recombines TRBV29-1 with TRBJ2-7; no clear D. Germline V gene sequence: CDR1 SQVTM, CDR2 ANQGSEA. V lost 4 bases, J lost 6 bases, and 19 bases lay in between. The CDR3 has 14 amino acids.

The chain links TRBV7-8 to TRBJ2-7; 7 bases fit TRBD2. Losses at the gene ends were 5 bases for V and 1 base for J; bases not matched to a gene: 11. Germline V gene data show CDR1 as SGHVS and CDR2 as FQNEAQ. CDR3 size: 16 residues. The CDR3 DNA reads as TGTGCCAGCAGCATAAGCGGGATGTCGGGGTCCTACGAGCAGTACTTC. Protein sequence: CASSISGMSGSYEQYF.

The V call is TRBV20-1, the J call TRBJ2-7; 9 bases match TRBD1. Germline V gene data show CDR1 as DFQATT and CDR2 as SNEGSKA (reference sequence). V shed 0 bases, J shed 0 bases, and the junction held 3 bases outside the gene matches. This CDR3 region has 15 residues. CDR3 in DNA: TGCAGTGCTAGAGAAGGACAGGGGCCCTCCTACGAGCAGTACTTC. It yields the protein CSAREGQGPSYEQYF.

The chain joins TRBV20-1 to TRBJ2-1, with 7 nucleotides matching TRBD2. CDR3 length equals 15 residues. J lost 2 bases, V lost 5 bases, and 9 bases had no gene match. Germline V gives CDR1 DFQATT, CDR2 SNEGSKA (reference sequence). The CDR3 DNA sequence: TGCAGTGCTTCCATTGGGGGGGACCCCTACAATGAGCAGTTCTTC. This sequence encodes CSASIGGDPYNEQFF.

The V gene is TRBV10-3, the J gene TRBJ2-7; 8 positions match TRBD2. Germline V gives CDR1 ENHRY, CDR2 SYGVKD. This CDR3 has 14 residues. The J segment lost 1 base and the V segment lost 5 bases, leaving 4 bases of the junction unmatched. Here the CDR3 reads CAISRAGESYEQYF. In nucleotides, the CDR3 is TGTGCCATCAGTCGAGCGGGAGAGTCCTACGAGCAGTACTTC.

The table lists this clonotype with a few counts. In DNA, the CDR3 is TGTGCCAGCAGCTTCGAGGGGGCGGTCGCGGTTAATGGCTACACCTTC. This gives the protein CASSFEGAVAVNGYTF. The chain carries TRBV11-2 and TRBJ1-2; 7 bases line up with TRBD1. This CDR3 contains 16 residues. Germline CDR1 reads SGHAT; CDR2 reads FQNNGV. The junction had 13 bases not matched to a gene; V was cut back by 3 bases and J by 6 bases.

The gene calls are TRBV12-3 or TRBV12-4 and TRBJ2-7; D may be TRBD2 (7 bases). The CDR3 totals 14 residues. Trimming pared 6 bases from V and 1 base from J, leaving 13 bases between. The CDR3 nucleotides are TGTGCCAGCAGCCCCGGGGGGCCATCCTACGAGCAGTACTTC. Residues: CASSPGGPSYEQYF.

There are many counts of this clonotype. The genes are TRBV6-5 and TRBJ1-2; maybe TRBD1 (5 bases). Trimming cost V 5 bases and J 6 bases, with 13 bases left between them. Germline V CDR1 and CDR2: MNHEY, SVGAGI. The CDR3 is 13 residues long. The CDR3: CASSPQGIHGYTF. The CDR3 coding sequence is TGTGCCAGCAGTCCTCAGGGAATCCATGGCTACACCTTC.

The sample holds one count of this clonotype. The chain recombines TRBV6-5 with TRBJ2-1; D may be TRBD1 (5 bases). This CDR3 contains 12 residues. V was shortened by 6 bases and J by 9 bases, with 12 bases between the two germline ends. Germline V gene lookup returns CDR1 MNHEY and CDR2 SVGAGI. This chain's CDR3 is CASRFSRGEQFF. CDR3 DNA: TGTGCCAGCAGATTTTCTAGGGGTGAGCAGTTCTTC.

The V and J genes are TRBV15 and TRBJ1-1; no definite D call. CDR1 is LNHNV and CDR2 is YYDKDF in the germline V gene (reference sequence). V shed 0 bases and J shed 4 bases, with 12 bases lying between them. The CDR3 totals 15 residues. CDR3: CATSRDMYSPTEAFF. CDR3 in DNA: TGTGCCACCAGCAGAGATATGTACTCGCCCACTGAAGCTTTCTTT. The entire variable domain, with the rest obtained from reference TRBV15 and TRBJ1-1, is as follows: DAMVIQNPRYQVTQFGKPVTLSCSQTLNHNVMYWYQQKSSQAPKLLFHYYDKDFNNEADTPDNFQSRRPNTSFCFLDIRSPGLGDTAMYLCATSRDMYSPTEAFFGQGTRLTVV.

CDR3 protein: CASSLSDRTDTQYF. The CDR3 coding sequence is TGCGCCAGCAGCTTGAGCGATCGCACAGATACGCAGTATTTT. V usage is TRBV5-1 and J usage is TRBJ2-3; D is unclear. The V and J ends lost 1 base and 1 base respectively, with 7 bases between them. Germline CDR1 and CDR2: SGHRS and YFSETQ. There are 14 residues in the CDR3.

The J gene is TRBJ2-1, the V gene TRBV6-1; a possible D gene is TRBD2 (5 bases). This CDR3 contains 13 residues. V was cut by 7 bases and J by 5 bases, with 12 bases left in between. Germline CDR1 and CDR2: MNHNS and SASEGT. The CDR3 DNA reads as TGTGCCAGCACCAGACTATTTAACAATGAGCAGTTCTTC. This translates into CASTRLFNNEQFF.

This chain connects TRBV20-1 to TRBJ1-5, with 7 bases identical to TRBD1. Germline V gene data show CDR1 as DFQATT and CDR2 as SNEGSKA (reference sequence). V shed 1 base and J 7 bases; nucleotides not matched to a gene: 10. The CDR3 sequence is 15 residues long. CDR3 protein: CSARATGRRVQPQHF. The CDR3 DNA is TGCAGTGCTAGAGCGACAGGGCGGAGGGTCCAGCCCCAGCATTTT.

The chain is built from TRBV4-1 and TRBJ2-1; TRBD2 agrees at 7 bases. With 0 bases clipped from V and 2 bases from J, the junction kept 7 bases outside the gene matches. The CDR3 contains 17 residues. The germline V gene has CDR1 MGHRA and CDR2 YSYEKL. The chain's CDR3 is CASSQESGGGPYNEQFF. DNA for the CDR3: TGCGCCAGCAGCCAAGAATCCGGGGGAGGGCCCTACAATGAGCAGTTCTTC.

The chain links TRBV4-2 to TRBJ2-4; D not certain. This CDR3 has 15 residues. In germline, CDR1 is LGHNA, CDR2 YNFKEQ. V was pared by 2 bases and J by 8 bases, with 16 bases between. The DNA of the CDR3 is TGTGCCAGCAGCCAAACAGTAGCCCAACGGCACATTCAGTACTTC. Its translation is CASSQTVAQRHIQYF.